The 26 T cell receptor beta chains in this list originate from one sample, sequenced in a study of blood T cell repertoires in COVID-19. Clones were read by immunoSEQ multiplex PCR, and TCRdb kept only the in-frame ones, dropping some. The sample includes some 200,000 clones, 80% to 90% of them seen just once. Specimen: peripheral blood. The receptors were sampled from a man aged 30 to 39 with active or convalescent COVID-19.

This chain connects TRBV6-6 to TRBJ2-5; D remains unclear. V lost 2 bases, J lost 1 base, and 8 bases lay in between. Per the germline V gene, CDR1 is MNHNY and CDR2 is SVGAGI (reference sequence). The CDR3 runs to 14 residues. CDR3 in amino acids: CASSYRVAQETQYF. The CDR3 nucleotides are TGTGCCAGCAGTTACCGGGTAGCCCAAGAGACCCAGTACTTC.

The chain couples TRBV9 to TRBJ2-7; D remains ambiguous. Trimming took off 1 base at V and 2 bases at J, with 10 bases between the two ends. The CDR3 totals 14 residues. The germline CDR1 and CDR2 sequences are SGDLS and YYNGEE. In DNA form, the CDR3 reads TGTGCCAGCAGCGTAAACAGAAGGACCTACGAGCAGTACGTC. It is translated as CASSVNRRTYEQYV.

The chain joins TRBV27 to TRBJ2-7, with D tentatively TRBD2 (5 bases). Germline CDR1 is MNHEY and CDR2 is SMNVEV (reference sequence). V lost 2 bases and J 2 bases, leaving 13 bases between the germline ends. CDR3 length: 15 amino acids. The CDR3 coding sequence is TGTGCCAGCAGTTTAACCGGAGGATGGACCTACGAGCAGTACTTC. Its translation is CASSLTGGWTYEQYF.

The chain links TRBV4-3 to TRBJ1-2; D uncertain. Germline lookup yields CDR1 LGHNA and CDR2 YSLEER. There are 14 residues in the CDR3. Trimming left V 0 bases short and J 2 bases short, with 7 bases between. CDR3 in amino acids: CASSQEPVNYGYTF. CDR3 sequence (DNA): TGCGCCAGCAGCCAAGAGCCAGTCAACTATGGCTACACCTTC.

The chain links TRBV27 to TRBJ1-5, with D unclear. Germline values: CDR1 MNHEY, CDR2 SMNVEV (reference sequence). The V end lost 6 bases, the J end lost 4 bases, and 10 bases lay between the germline ends. CDR3 length equals 13 residues. The CDR3 bases are TGTGCCAGCAGGCCCTATCCTAATCAGCCCCAGCATTTT. Its translation is CASRPYPNQPQHF.

The chain links TRBV19 to TRBJ1-2; D unresolved. V dropped 1 base and J dropped 2 bases, with 8 bases sitting between them. The CDR3 totals 14 residues. CDR1 is LNHDA, CDR2 SQIVND, per germline (reference sequence). This chain's CDR3 is CASSIGPGNYGYTF. CDR3 coding DNA: TGTGCCAGTAGTATAGGTCCAGGAAACTATGGCTACACCTTC. Based on the CDR3 plus reference TRBV19 and TRBJ1-2, the full variable domain is DGGITQSPKYLFRKEGQNVTLSCEQNLNHDAMYWYRQDPGQGLRLIYYSQIVNDFQKGDIAEGYSVSREKKESFPLTVTSAQKNPTAFYLCASSIGPGNYGYTFGSGTRLTVV.

The J gene is TRBJ1-4, the V gene TRBV23-1; 7 bases map to TRBD1. Being an ORF, TRBV23-1 has a function that is uncertain. The V segment lost 2 bases and the J segment 6 bases; nucleotides outside the gene matches: 6. The CDR3 is 15 amino acids. CDR3 residues: CASSQERQGDEKLFF. CDR3 nucleotide sequence: TGCGCCAGCAGTCAAGAAAGACAGGGAGATGAAAAACTGTTTTTT.

CDR3 protein: CASRGGQGFDGYTF. The CDR3 DNA reads as TGTGCCAGCCGGGGGGGACAGGGATTTGATGGCTACACCTTC. This chain uses TRBV5-4 with TRBJ1-2; 9 nucleotides agree with TRBD1. The CDR3 is 14 residues long. The germline CDR1 and CDR2 sequences are SGHNT and YYREEE (reference sequence). V lost 7 bases to trimming and J lost 6 bases; unmatched junction nucleotides: 10.

J is TRBJ2-5 and V is TRBV4-1; TRBD1 matches at 7 bases. Trimming took 0 bases from V and 5 from J; bases not matched to a gene: 12. CDR1 is MGHRA and CDR2 is YSYEKL in the germline V gene. The length of the CDR3 is 17 residues. CDR3 sequence (DNA): TGCGCCAGCAGCCAAGATTCCAGAGGGGGCAGCTTTGAGACCCAGTACTTC. Protein product: CASSQDSRGGSFETQYF.

The chain combines TRBV19 with TRBJ1-5, with TRBD1 matching over 10 bases. The junction had 8 bases not matched to a gene; V was cut back by 3 bases and J by 6 bases. CDR1 and CDR2 from the germline V gene are LNHDA and SQIVND (reference sequence). The CDR3 covers 16 residues. The CDR3 DNA reads as TGTGCCAGTAGTATTTCAGTCGGGACAGGGGTTCAGCCCCAGCATTTT. It codes for CASSISVGTGVQPQHF.

This clone was counted a few times. CDR3 nucleotides: TGTGCCAGCAGCGTAGCCTCAACAGGTTTTAATTCACCCCTCCACTTT. Translating gives CASSVASTGFNSPLHF. The chain couples TRBV9 to TRBJ1-6, with a possible D match to TRBD1 (5 bases). The CDR3 contains 16 residues. Germline V gene data show CDR1 as SGDLS and CDR2 as YYNGEE. V lost 0 bases, J lost 6 bases, and 13 bases lay in between.

This chain links TRBV12-3 or TRBV12-4 with TRBJ1-2; the D gene is possibly TRBD1 (5 bases). The CDR3 runs to 13 residues. V was clipped by 5 bases and J by 7 bases, with 14 bases between them. CDR3 amino acids: CASSPRDYSGYTF. CDR3 DNA sequence: TGTGCCAGCAGTCCCCGGGACTACTCTGGCTACACCTTC.

This chain links TRBV7-9 with TRBJ1-4; TRBD1 matches at 12 bases. The CDR3 runs 17 residues. The germline V gene encodes CDR1 SEHNR and CDR2 FQNEAQ (reference sequence). J gave up 3 bases and V 4 bases, and 6 bases lay outside the gene matches. The CDR3 nucleotides read TGTGCCAGCAGCTCCGGGACAGGGGGCGCGGCTAATGAAAAACTGTTTTTT. It is translated as CASSSGTGGAANEKLFF.

The rearrangement links TRBV28 to TRBJ1-6, with TRBD1 matching 12 bases. The CDR3 is 16 residues long. Germline V gene lookup returns CDR1 MDHEN and CDR2 SYDVKM. The V and J ends lost 5 bases and 9 bases, in that order; junction bases with no gene match: 8. CDR3 in DNA: TGTGCCAGCAGTCAACCGGGACAGGGGGCAGGTTCACCCCTCCACTTT. Translated, it gives CASSQPGQGAGSPLHF.

The rearrangement joins TRBV19 to TRBJ1-2; 12 bases line up with TRBD1. Germline values: CDR1 LNHDA, CDR2 SQIVND (reference sequence). The ends lost 8 bases at V and 4 bases at J; junction bases unmatched: 14. The CDR3 runs 17 residues. DNA for the CDR3: TGTGCCAGTTTACTCCGGGACAGGGGGCCGTTCGCCTATGGCTACACCTTC. It specifies CASLLRDRGPFAYGYTF.

This chain joins TRBV7-3 and TRBJ2-3; D call uncertain. Trimming took 5 bases from V and 1 from J, leaving 4 bases between them. The CDR3 is 12 amino acids. Germline V gene data show CDR1 as SGHTA and CDR2 as FQGTGA. The CDR3 region is CASSLGTDTQYF. DNA of the CDR3: TGTGCCAGCAGCCTAGGCACAGATACGCAGTATTTT.

This chain joins TRBV24-1 and TRBJ2-7; 13 nucleotides agree with TRBD2. Germline CDR1 reads KGHDR; CDR2 reads SFDVKD. The CDR3 is 18 residues long. J gave up 0 bases and V 4 bases, and 8 bases lay outside the gene matches. The CDR3 region has the DNA TGTGCCACCAGTGACCGGAGGACTAGCGGGAGCAGCTCCTACGAGCAGTACTTC. It specifies CATSDRRTSGSSSYEQYF.

This chain connects TRBV5-1 to TRBJ2-1; 9 nucleotides line up with TRBD2. The CDR3 is 17 residues long. Looked up from germline, CDR1 is SGHRS and CDR2 is YFSETQ. Trimming took 0 bases from V and 0 from J; bases not matched to a gene: 4. CDR3 sequence reads: CASSLVTSGRSYNEQFF. In DNA, the CDR3 is TGCGCCAGCAGCTTGGTGACTAGCGGTCGCTCCTACAATGAGCAGTTCTTC.

The chain uses TRBV30 and TRBJ2-1, with 11 nucleotides matching TRBD2. Germline assignment: CDR1 GTSNPN and CDR2 SVGIG (reference sequence). CDR3 length: 15 amino acids. J gave up 0 bases and V 3 bases, and 1 base lay outside the gene matches. CDR3 loop: CAWRTSGSSYNEQFF. The CDR3 DNA is TGTGCCTGGAGAACTAGCGGGAGCTCCTACAATGAGCAGTTCTTC.

The V and J genes are TRBV24-1 and TRBJ2-7; 8 bases align to TRBD1. CDR1 KGHDR and CDR2 SFDVKD come from the germline V gene. V lost 6 bases to trimming and J lost 7 bases; unmatched junction nucleotides: 4. The length of the CDR3 is 12 residues. CDR3 region: CATSQGADEQYF. CDR3 sequence (DNA): TGTGCCACCAGTCAGGGGGCGGATGAGCAGTACTTC.

This rearrangement joins TRBV21-1 to TRBJ2-1; the table names TRBD1, a call not compared with the DNA. TRBV21-1 is described as a pseudogene. This CDR3 has 19 residues. Here the CDR3 reads CASSKEGSQGFSSYNEQFF. The DNA of the CDR3 is TGTGCCAGCAGCAAAGAGGGGTCCCAGGGATTTAGCTCCTACAATGAGCAGTTCTTC.

This clone was picked up many times. This CDR3 reads CATSSRRQGTTNEKLFF. For the CDR3, the DNA is TGTGCCACCAGCAGCCGTCGACAGGGGACAACTAATGAAAAACTGTTTTTT. V gene TRBV15 combines with J gene TRBJ1-4; 8 bases map to TRBD1. Germline trimming cut 3 bases from V and 0 bases from J; bases unmatched to any gene: 6. The length of the CDR3 is 17 residues. Germline V gene data show CDR1 as LNHNV and CDR2 as YYDKDF (reference sequence).

The sample holds one count of this clone. This chain uses TRBV6-2 or TRBV6-3 with TRBJ1-4; 7 bases are shared with TRBD1. Germline values: CDR1 MNHEY, CDR2 SVGEGT. V shed 5 bases, J shed 6 bases, and the junction held 9 bases outside the gene matches. The CDR3 length is 15 residues. This CDR3 reads CASSDATGMYEKLFF. CDR3 bases: TGTGCCAGCAGTGACGCGACAGGGATGTATGAAAAACTGTTTTTT.

The V call is TRBV6-6, the J call TRBJ1-5; 10 bases match TRBD1. The V segment lost 4 bases and the J segment 5 bases; nucleotides outside the gene matches: 5. The CDR3 is made up of 15 amino acids. Germline V lookup: CDR1 MNHNY, CDR2 SVGAGI (reference sequence). The CDR3 DNA follows: TGTGCCAGCAGTTCCCGGGACAGGGGCGATCAGCCCCAGCATTTT. Translated, it gives CASSSRDRGDQPQHF.

In DNA, the CDR3 is TGTGCCACCTGCGGGGACAGGGTGGATCAGCCCCAGCATTTT. It codes for CATCGDRVDQPQHF. The chain recombines TRBV19 with TRBJ1-5; 9 bases are shared with TRBD1. J lost 5 bases, V lost 10 bases, and 9 bases had no gene match. CDR3 size: 14 residues. CDR1 and CDR2 from the germline V gene are LNHDA and SQIVND (reference sequence).

The V call is TRBV4-3, the J call TRBJ2-1; 8 bases match TRBD1. The CDR3 loop spans 16 amino acids. Per the germline V gene, CDR1 is LGHNA and CDR2 is YSLEER. The J segment lost 2 bases and the V segment lost 0 bases, leaving 3 bases of the junction unmatched. In nucleotides, the CDR3 is TGCGCCAGCAGCCAAGAACCAGGGGGCGCCTACAATGAGCAGTTCTTC. This codes for CASSQEPGGAYNEQFF.